This T cell receptor (beta chain) was sequenced in a study of cytomegalovirus exposure and HLA in healthy donors. Study-wide context: From 150 million to 200 million T cells, an earlier analysis saw approximately 120 million unique TCR beta sequences. Of approximately 400 genotyped donors, around 84% clustered with self-reported Caucasian donors. Study-wide points: TCR beta V- and J-gene trimming, according to a later analysis, was linked to a missense DCLRE1C variant. Associated with HLA alleles at 0.05 false discovery rate in a later analysis were 16,951 TCR beta sequences.

PCR was performed using 60 Vbeta and 13 Jbeta primers. Assay: immunoSEQ multiplex PCR; the TCRdb copy retains only in-frame clones and omits some. This table holds tens of thousands of clones, about 70% found once. Deletions cut 5 bases from V and 4 bases from J, with 14 bases between. Looked up from germline, CDR1 is SEHNR and CDR2 is FQNEAQ (reference sequence). The CDR3 has 14 amino acids. As regards this clone: The antigen remains undetermined.

This chain uses TRBV7-9 with TRBJ1-2; a weak D match, TRBD1 (5 bases). The sample consisted of PBMCs. The TCR sequence derives from a man aged 25 to 40 in good health and CMV-seronegative. Written as DNA, the CDR3 is TGTGCCAGCAGCCCCGGGAGGGACGGCTATGGCTACACCTTC. Its translation: CASSPGRDGYGYTF.